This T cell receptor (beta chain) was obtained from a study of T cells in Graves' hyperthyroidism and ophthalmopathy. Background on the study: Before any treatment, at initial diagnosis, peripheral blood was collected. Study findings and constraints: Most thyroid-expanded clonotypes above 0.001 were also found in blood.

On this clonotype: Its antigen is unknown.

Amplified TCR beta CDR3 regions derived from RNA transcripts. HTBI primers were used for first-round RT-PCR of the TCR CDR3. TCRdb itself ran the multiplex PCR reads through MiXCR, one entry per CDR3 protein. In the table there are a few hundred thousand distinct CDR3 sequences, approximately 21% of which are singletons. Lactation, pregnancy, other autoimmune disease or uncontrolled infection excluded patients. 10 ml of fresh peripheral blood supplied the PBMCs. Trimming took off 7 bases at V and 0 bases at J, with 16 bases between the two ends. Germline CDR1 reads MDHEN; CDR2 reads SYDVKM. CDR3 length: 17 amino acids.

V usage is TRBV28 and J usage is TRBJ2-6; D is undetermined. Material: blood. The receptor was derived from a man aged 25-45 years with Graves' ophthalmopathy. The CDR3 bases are TGTGCCAGCACCCGTCGGGCGTCCTTCTCTGGGGCCAACGTCCTGACTTTC. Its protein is CASTRRASFSGANVLTF.